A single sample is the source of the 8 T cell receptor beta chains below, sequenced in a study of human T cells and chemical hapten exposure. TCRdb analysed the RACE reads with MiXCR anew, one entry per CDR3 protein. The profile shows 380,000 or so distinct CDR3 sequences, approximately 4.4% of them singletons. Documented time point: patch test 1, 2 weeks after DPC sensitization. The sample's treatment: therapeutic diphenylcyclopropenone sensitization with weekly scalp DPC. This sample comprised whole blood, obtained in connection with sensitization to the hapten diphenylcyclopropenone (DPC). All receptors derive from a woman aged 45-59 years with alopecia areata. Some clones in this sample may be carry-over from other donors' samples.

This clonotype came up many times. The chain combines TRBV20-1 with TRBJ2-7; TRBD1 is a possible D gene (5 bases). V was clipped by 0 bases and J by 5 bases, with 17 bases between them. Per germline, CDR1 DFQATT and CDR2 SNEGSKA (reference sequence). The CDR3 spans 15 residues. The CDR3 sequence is CSARDEAGQWDEQYF. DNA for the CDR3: TGCAGTGCTAGAGACGAGGCAGGGCAATGGGACGAGCAGTACTTC.

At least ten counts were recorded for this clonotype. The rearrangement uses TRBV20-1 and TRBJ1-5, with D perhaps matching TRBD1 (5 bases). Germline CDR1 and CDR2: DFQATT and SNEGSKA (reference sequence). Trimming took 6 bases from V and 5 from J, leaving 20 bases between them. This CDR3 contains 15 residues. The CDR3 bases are TGCAGTGCCCAGCTGAGGGCAGGGCCGTATCAGCCCCAGCATTTT. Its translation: CSAQLRAGPYQPQHF.

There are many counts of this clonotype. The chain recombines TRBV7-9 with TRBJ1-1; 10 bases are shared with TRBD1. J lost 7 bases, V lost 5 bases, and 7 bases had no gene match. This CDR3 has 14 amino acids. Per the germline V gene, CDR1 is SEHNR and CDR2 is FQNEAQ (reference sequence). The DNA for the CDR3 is TGTGCCAGCAGCCCAGACAGGGGGCTATTTGAAGCTTTCTTT. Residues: CASSPDRGLFEAFF.

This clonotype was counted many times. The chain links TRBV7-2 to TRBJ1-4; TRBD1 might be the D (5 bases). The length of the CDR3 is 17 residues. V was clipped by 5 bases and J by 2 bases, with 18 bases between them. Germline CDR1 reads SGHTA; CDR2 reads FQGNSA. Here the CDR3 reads CASSLRGISSTNEKLFF. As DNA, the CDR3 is TGTGCCAGCAGCCTAAGGGGCATTTCGTCGACTAATGAAAAACTGTTTTTT.

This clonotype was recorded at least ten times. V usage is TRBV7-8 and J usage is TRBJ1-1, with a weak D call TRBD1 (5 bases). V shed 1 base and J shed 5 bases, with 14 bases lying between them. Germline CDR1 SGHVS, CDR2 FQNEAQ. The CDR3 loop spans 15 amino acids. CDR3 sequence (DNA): TGTGCCAGCAGCTTAGTCGGTGGGGGGGAAACTGAAGCTTTCTTT. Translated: CASSLVGGGETEAFF.

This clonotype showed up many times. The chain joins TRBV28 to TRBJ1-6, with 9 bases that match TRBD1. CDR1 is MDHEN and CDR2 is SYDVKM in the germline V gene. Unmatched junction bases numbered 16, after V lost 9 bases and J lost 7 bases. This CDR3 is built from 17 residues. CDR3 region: CASQSRDRVLRNSPLHF. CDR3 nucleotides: TGTGCCAGTCAAAGCCGGGACAGGGTATTACGCAATTCACCCCTCCACTTT.

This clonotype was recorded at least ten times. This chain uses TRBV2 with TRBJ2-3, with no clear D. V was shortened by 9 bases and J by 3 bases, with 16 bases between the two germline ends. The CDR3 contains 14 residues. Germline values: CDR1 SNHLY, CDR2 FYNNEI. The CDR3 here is CARTSLPITDTQYF. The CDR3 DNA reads TGTGCCAGGACGTCTCTACCGATTACAGATACGCAGTATTTT.

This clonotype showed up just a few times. The DNA for the CDR3 is TGTGCCAGCAGTTCGGGACAGGGGGTCTACGAGCAGTACTTC. Translated: CASSSGQGVYEQYF. The V gene is TRBV27, the J gene TRBJ2-7; 11 nucleotides match TRBD1. V lost 4 bases and J lost 3; bases outside the gene matches: 2. This CDR3 spans 14 amino acids. In germline, CDR1 is MNHEY, CDR2 SMNVEV (reference sequence).